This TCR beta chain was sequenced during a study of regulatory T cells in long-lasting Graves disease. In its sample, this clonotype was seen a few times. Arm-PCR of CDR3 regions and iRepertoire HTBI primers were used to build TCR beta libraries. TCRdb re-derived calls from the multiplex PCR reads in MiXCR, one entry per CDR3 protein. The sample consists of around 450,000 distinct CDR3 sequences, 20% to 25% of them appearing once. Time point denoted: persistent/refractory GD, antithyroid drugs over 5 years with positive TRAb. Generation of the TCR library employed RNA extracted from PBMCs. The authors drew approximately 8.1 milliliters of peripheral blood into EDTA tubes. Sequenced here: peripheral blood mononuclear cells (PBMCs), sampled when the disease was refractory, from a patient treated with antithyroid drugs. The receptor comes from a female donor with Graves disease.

The CDR3 DNA is TGCGCCAGCAGCTTGGGACAGGGGGTTCGGGAGACCCAGTACTTC. Encoded protein: CASSLGQGVRETQYF. The chain combines TRBV5-1 with TRBJ2-5; 9 bases fit TRBD1. This CDR3 has 15 amino acids. The V and J ends lost 0 bases and 5 bases, in that order; junction bases with no gene match: 5. Germline V gene data show CDR1 as SGHRS and CDR2 as YFSETQ.